Below are 28 T cell receptor beta chains sequenced from a single sample in a study of tumor-infiltrating lymphocytes in primary liver carcinoma. A constant-region primer served to make TCR beta cDNA from about 530 ng total RNA. Generation of the TCR beta libraries relied on three nested multiplex PCR rounds using slightly modified ARM-PCR. TRBV1-TRBV30 forward and Cbeta reverse primers drove the first two roughly 10-cycle rounds. TCRdb independently ran MiXCR on the multiplex PCR reads; one entry per CDR3 protein. This sample carries roughly 120,000 distinct CDR3 sequences, less than 80% of them seen once, and the ten largest clones take 7% to 10%. Co-extracted RNA and DNA came from around 18-30 mg of unsorted bulk tissue. The specimen was liver tumor tissue from sampling region 1. The subset is: tumor region T1, superior pole. The receptors stem from an older woman with primary liver carcinoma and hepatitis B virus infection.

As to this clonotype: A read error is possible here, since a much larger clone lies one base away. The genes are TRBV6-5 and TRBJ1-2, with D unclear. Trimming cost V 2 bases and J 3 bases, with 10 bases left between them. Germline-derived CDR1 and CDR2 are MNHEY and SVGAGI. The CDR3 has 14 amino acids. The CDR3 bases are TGTGCCAGCAGTTACACCGGGTCGCACTATGGCTACACCTTC. Translating it yields CASSYTGSHYGYTF.

Note on this clonotype: This likely comes from a read error, as the CDR3 has no conserved phenylalanine or tryptophan at its end. V gene TRBV11-2 combines with J gene TRBJ2-3; maybe TRBD1 (6 bases). The germline gives CDR1 SGHAT, CDR2 FQNNGV. The CDR3 contains 16 residues. V was pared by 5 bases and J by 6 bases, with 21 bases between. The CDR3 loop reads CASSLRLARGVDTQYL. CDR3 DNA sequence: TGTGCCAGCAGCCTTCGACTGGCCAGGGGCGTGGATACGCAGTATCTT.

On this clonotype itself: At one end the junction does not follow the germline gene, possibly because of a read error. The genes are TRBV11-1 and TRBJ2-2; weak D call: TRBD2 (5 bases). The CDR3 sequence is 14 residues long. CDR1 is SGHAT and CDR2 is FQDESV in the germline V gene (reference sequence). CDR3 nucleotide sequence: TGTGCCGGCAGACCGAGCCTTTACACCGGGGAGCTGTTTTTC. Translating gives CAGRPSLYTGELFF.

This clonotype was seen a handful of times. The chain carries TRBV5-1 and TRBJ1-1, with 8 bases aligning to TRBD1. V dropped 3 bases and J dropped 4; count of bases not matched to a gene: 11. Germline V gives CDR1 SGHRS, CDR2 YFSETQ. CDR3 size: 16 residues. The CDR3 DNA reads as TGCGCCAGCAGCTCCACCGGGACAGGACGGGGCACTGAAGCTTTCTTT. It is translated as CASSSTGTGRGTEAFF. Full variable domain (missing parts from reference TRBV5-1 and TRBJ1-1): KAGVTQTPRYLIKTRGQQVTLSCSPISGHRSVSWYQQTPGQGLQFLFEYFSETQRNKGNFPGRFSGRQFSNSRSEMNVSTLELGDSALYLCASSSTGTGRGTEAFFGQGTRLTVV.

To note about this clonotype: This may arise from a read error, as a much more abundant clone is one base away. The chain combines TRBV12-3 or TRBV12-4 with TRBJ1-1, with D uncertain. This CDR3 spans 13 amino acids. CDR3 DNA sequence: TGTGCCAGCAGCACTTCGGACGACACTGAAGTTTTCTTT. Its protein is CASSTSDDTEVFF.

This clonotype was seen at least ten times. This may be a read error, as it is one base from a much larger clone. The chain recombines TRBV11-2 with TRBJ2-7; 7 bases match TRBD2. CDR1 is SGHAT and CDR2 is FQNNGV in the germline V gene. The junction had 7 bases not matched to a gene; V was cut back by 5 bases and J by 3 bases. The length of the CDR3 is 14 residues. Written as DNA, the CDR3 is TGTGCCAGCAGCGCTACTAGCGTAGGCTACGAGCAGTACTTC. Protein: CASSATSVGYEQYF.

This clonotype was seen many times. V is TRBV11-2 and J is TRBJ2-7; 13 bases are a match to TRBD2. V lost 4 bases and J lost 1; bases outside the gene matches: 7. Germline V lookup: CDR1 SGHAT, CDR2 FQNNGV. The CDR3 is 17 amino acids. The CDR3, as DNA: TGTGCCAGCAGCTCCAGGACTAGCGGGAGTGTATCCTACGAGCAGTACTTC. Its translation is CASSSRTSGSVSYEQYF.

With regard to this clonotype: An end of the junction does not agree with germline; a read error may underlie this. This chain uses TRBV5-1 with TRBJ2-1; D is ambiguous. The CDR3 runs 14 residues. Germline-derived CDR1 and CDR2 are SGHRS and YFSETQ. CDR3 in amino acids: CANSLVVHTNEQFF. CDR3 coding DNA: TGCGCCAACAGCTTGGTAGTGCATACGAATGAGCAGTTCTTC.

This clonotype occurred many times. CDR3 region: CASSLGISAGGRNQYF. The CDR3 region has the DNA TGTGCCAGCAGTTTAGGCATCTCAGCGGGAGGGAGGAACCAGTACTTC. The gene calls are TRBV12-3 or TRBV12-4 and TRBJ2-5, with 10 bases identical to TRBD2. The CDR3 contains 16 residues. The ends lost 1 base at V and 10 bases at J; junction bases unmatched: 12.

Worth noting for this clonotype: An end of the junction differs from the germline gene, which may be a read error. The chain uses TRBV11-2 and TRBJ1-3; possibly TRBD1 for D (6 bases). This CDR3 is built from 14 residues. Per the germline V gene, CDR1 is SGHAT and CDR2 is FQNNGV. The CDR3, as DNA: TGTGCCATCAGCAGGGGTTCATACGGAGACACCGTATATTTT. Translated: CAISRGSYGDTVYF.

This clonotype was observed a few times. This sequence joins TRBV28 and TRBJ2-3, with 7 nucleotides matching TRBD1. Per the germline V gene, CDR1 is MDHEN and CDR2 is SYDVKM. The CDR3 has 15 residues. The trim removed 6 bases at V and 2 bases at J, leaving 8 bases unmatched. The CDR3 sequence is CASSRRQGNTDTQYF. CDR3 DNA: TGTGCCAGCAGCCGCAGACAGGGAAACACAGATACGCAGTATTTT. The whole variable domain, filled in from reference TRBV28 and TRBJ2-3, reads DVKVTQSSRYLVKRTGEKVFLECVQDMDHENMFWYRQDPGLGLRLIYFSYDVKMKEKGDIPEGYSVSREKKERFSLILESASTNQTSMYLCASSRRQGNTDTQYFGPGTRLTVL.

About this clonotype: Germline is not matched at one junction end, which may reflect a read error. This chain links TRBV6-1 with TRBJ2-2, with D perhaps assigned TRBD1 or TRBD2 (5 bases each). This CDR3 spans 17 amino acids. Looked up from germline, CDR1 is MNHNS and CDR2 is SASEGT. CDR3 nucleotide sequence: TGTGCCAGCAATCTCGGCAAGGGGCTAGGGGCCACCGGGGAGCTGTCTTTT. Its translation: CASNLGKGLGATGELSF.

This clonotype was seen once. The germline gene is not matched at one end of the junction; a read error may be the cause. Here the CDR3 DNA reads TGCGCCAGGAGCTTGGACTCCCCGGGCTACAATGAGCAGTTCTTC. Amino acids: CARSLDSPGYNEQFF. The chain links TRBV5-1 to TRBJ2-1; tentative D call: TRBD2 (5 bases). The germline V gene encodes CDR1 SGHRS and CDR2 YFSETQ. The CDR3 has 15 amino acids.

This clonotype was recorded a few times. This is likely a read error, given that the CDR3 carries no conserved phenylalanine or tryptophan at its end. The V and J genes are TRBV6-6 and TRBJ1-1; 7 bases align to TRBD1. Per germline, CDR1 MNHNY and CDR2 SVGAGI (reference sequence). Trimming removed 2 bases from V and 1 base from J; junction bases left unmatched: 4. The CDR3 runs 15 residues. In DNA form, the CDR3 reads TGTGCCAGCAGTTACACCGACAGGGCGAACACTGAAGCTTTCCTT. Its protein product is CASSYTDRANTEAFL.

This sequence joins TRBV2 and TRBJ2-7, with 7 bases matching TRBD2. CDR3 length: 15 amino acids. Germline CDR1 is SNHLY and CDR2 is FYNNEI. The V gene end was trimmed by 2 bases and the J gene end by 2 bases; junction bases not matched to a gene: 6. CDR3 coding DNA: TGTGCCAGCAGTGAAACTAGCGCGAGGACCTACGAGCAGTACTTC. Residues: CASSETSARTYEQYF.

On this clonotype itself: One end of the junction does not line up with germline, which may come from a read error. The chain is built from TRBV11-2 and TRBJ1-4; TRBD1 matches 7 bases. The CDR3 has 18 amino acids. The V gene's germline CDR1 is SGHAT and CDR2 FQNNGV. The CDR3 DNA reads as TGTACCAGCAGCTCGACAGGGACCACTCGAGTAACTAATGAAAAACCGTTTTTT. Protein product: CTSSSTGTTRVTNEKPFF. The full variable domain, its missing parts supplied by reference TRBV11-2 and TRBJ1-4, is EAGVAQSPRYKIIEKRQSVAFWCNPISGHATLYWYQQILGQGPKLLIQFQNNGVVDDSQLPKDRFSAERLKGVDSTLKIQPAKLEDSAVYLCTSSSTGTTRVTNEKPFFGSGTQLSVL.

The chain links TRBV28 to TRBJ1-2; TRBD1 might be the D (5 bases). Germline lookup yields CDR1 MDHEN and CDR2 SYDVKM. V lost 3 bases, J lost 2 bases, and 19 bases lay in between. The CDR3 length is 17 residues. The CDR3, as DNA: TGTGCCAGCAGTTTGGGAGGGGCCCAGGATATCAACTATGGCTACACCTTC. Protein: CASSLGGAQDINYGYTF.

This clonotype was detected ten times or more. The DNA for the CDR3 is TGTGCCCCCCCCGGGGCAGATATGAACACTGAAGCTTTCTTT. This codes for CAPPGADMNTEAFF. V gene TRBV12-3 or TRBV12-4 combines with J gene TRBJ1-1; tentatively, D is TRBD1 (5 bases). V dropped 11 bases and J dropped 0 bases, with 16 bases sitting between them. This CDR3 is 14 amino acids long.

This clonotype was seen repeatedly, ten times or more. The J gene is TRBJ2-6, the V gene TRBV4-1; weak D call: TRBD1 (6 bases). Germline CDR1 is MGHRA and CDR2 is YSYEKL. Trimming left V 2 bases short and J 0 bases short, with 17 bases between. The CDR3 covers 19 residues. CDR3 protein: CASSQKWVGQGSGANVLTF. The CDR3 DNA follows: TGCGCCAGCAGCCAAAAGTGGGTGGGACAAGGCTCTGGGGCCAACGTCCTGACTTTC.

This clonotype was seen at least ten times. This chain connects TRBV11-2 to TRBJ1-5, with 7 bases that match TRBD1. CDR3 size: 14 residues. Losses at the gene ends were 0 bases for V and 7 bases for J; bases not matched to a gene: 3. Per the germline V gene, CDR1 is SGHAT and CDR2 is FQNNGV. CDR3 in DNA: TGTGCCAGCAGCTTAGACAGGGGGGCCCAGCCCCAGCATTTT. The encoded protein is CASSLDRGAQPQHF.

A note on this clonotype: At one boundary the junction diverges from the germline segment, which might be a read error. Here the CDR3 DNA reads TGTGCCAGCAGTTTAAGAAGGGGGCGGAGGACGGTCATGAACAGCGGGAAGCTGTTTTTT. It yields the protein CASSLRRGRRTVMNSGKLFF. The V gene is TRBV28, the J gene TRBJ2-2; perhaps D is TRBD1 or TRBD2 (7 bases each). CDR1 is MDHEN, CDR2 SYDVKM, per germline. The CDR3 has 20 amino acids.

This clonotype was observed at least ten times. The V and J genes are TRBV29-1 and TRBJ2-2; a possible D gene is TRBD1 (5 bases). The length of the CDR3 is 14 residues. The germline CDR1 and CDR2 sequences are SQVTM and ANQGSEA. V gave up 3 bases and J gave up 2 bases, with 10 bases separating them. The CDR3 is CSVERQGNTGELFF. CDR3 in DNA: TGCAGCGTTGAGAGGCAGGGAAACACCGGGGAGCTGTTTTTT.

About this clonotype itself: A much larger clone differs by one base, so this may be a read error. The rearrangement joins TRBV29-1 to TRBJ2-2; either TRBD1 or TRBD2 may fit D (5 bases each). This CDR3 contains 14 residues. CDR1 and CDR2 from the germline V gene are SQVTM and ANQGSEA. V was pared by 5 bases and J by 2 bases, with 12 bases between. This chain's CDR3 is CSVSRDGNTGELFF. CDR3 DNA sequence: TGCAGCGTTTCCCGGGACGGCAACACCGGGGAGCTGTTTTTT.

In the case of this clonotype: A much larger clone sits a single nucleotide away, making a read error possible. The gene calls are TRBV7-8 and TRBJ2-7; D gene ambiguous. With 7 bases removed from V and 4 bases from J, the gap between germline ends came to 11 bases. CDR1 SGHVS and CDR2 FQNEAQ come from the germline V gene. There are 12 residues in the CDR3. The CDR3 reads CASIPETYEQYF. The CDR3 coding sequence is TGTGCCAGCATCCCGGAAACATACGAGCAGTACTTC.

The chain carries TRBV7-9 and TRBJ2-7, with D perhaps TRBD1 (5 bases). This CDR3 region has 13 residues. Germline loops: CDR1 SEHNR, CDR2 FQNEAQ (reference sequence). V lost 3 bases, J lost 0 bases, and 6 bases lay in between. The CDR3 is CASSFQGSYEQYF. The CDR3, as DNA: TGTGCCAGCAGCTTTCAGGGCTCCTACGAGCAGTACTTC.

Comments on this clonotype: Because the CDR3 is missing its conserved closing phenylalanine or tryptophan, this is likely a read error. No DNA is shown, since the ends of the CDR3 on it are uncertain; the CDR3 is the one TCRdb lists. This chain connects TRBV11-3 to TRBJ2-1; the table's D call, TRBD1, has no DNA check behind it. The CDR3 extends over 12 residues, inclusive of both ends. Germline CDR1 and CDR2: SGHNT and YENEEA. The CDR3 sequence: CTSSSGRTGEFL.

For this clonotype: A read error may produce the germline difference seen at one junction end. The rearrangement joins TRBV6-5 to TRBJ1-5, with D hard to call. The CDR3 length is 15 residues. CDR1 MNHEY and CDR2 SVGAGI come from the germline V gene. The CDR3 nucleotides are TGCGCCAGCAGTTCGGTTCGGAGTGGCAATCAGCCCCAGCATTTT. Its translation: CASSSVRSGNQPQHF.

Turning to this clonotype: One junction end disagrees with the germline gene, perhaps due to a read error. The chain uses TRBV7-8 and TRBJ2-3; D might be TRBD2 (6 bases). The CDR3 sequence is 17 residues long. Looked up from germline, CDR1 is SGHVS and CDR2 is FQNEAQ. The CDR3 loop reads CASSLASRTTCTDTQYF. The CDR3 bases are TGTGCCAGCAGCTTAGCGTCTCGGACTACTTGCACAGATACGCAATATTTT.